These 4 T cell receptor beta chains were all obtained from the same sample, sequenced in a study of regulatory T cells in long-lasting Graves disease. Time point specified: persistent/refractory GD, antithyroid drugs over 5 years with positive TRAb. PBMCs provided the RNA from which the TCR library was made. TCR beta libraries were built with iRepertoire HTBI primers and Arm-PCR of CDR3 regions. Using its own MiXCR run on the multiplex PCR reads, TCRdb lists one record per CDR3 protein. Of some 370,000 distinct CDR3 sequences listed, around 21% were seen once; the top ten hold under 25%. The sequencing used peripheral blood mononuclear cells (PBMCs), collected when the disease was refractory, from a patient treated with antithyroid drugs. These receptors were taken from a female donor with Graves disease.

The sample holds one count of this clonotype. CDR3 coding DNA: TGTGCCAGCAGCTTGGGGGCAAGCAATTGGCCCCAGCATTTT. Encoded protein: CASSLGASNWPQHF. The V call is TRBV12-3 or TRBV12-4, the J call TRBJ1-5, with D perhaps TRBD1 (6 bases). The CDR3 has 14 residues. V was pared by 6 bases and J by 9 bases, with 18 bases between.

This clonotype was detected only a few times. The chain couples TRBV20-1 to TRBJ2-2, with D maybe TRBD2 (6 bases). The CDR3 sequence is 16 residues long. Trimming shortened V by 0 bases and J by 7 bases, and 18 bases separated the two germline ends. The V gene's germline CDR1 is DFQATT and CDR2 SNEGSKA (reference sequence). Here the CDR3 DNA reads TGCAGTGCTAGAGAGGGGACTGGGGGTTTTGGCGGGGAGCTGTTTTTT. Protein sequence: CSAREGTGGFGGELFF.

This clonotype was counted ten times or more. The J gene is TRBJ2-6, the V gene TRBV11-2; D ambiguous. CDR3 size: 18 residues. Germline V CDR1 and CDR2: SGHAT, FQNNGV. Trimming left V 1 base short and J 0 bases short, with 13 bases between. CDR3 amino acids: CASSLAPGPLSGANVLTF. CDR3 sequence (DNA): TGTGCCAGCAGCTTAGCCCCCGGACCCCTCTCTGGGGCCAACGTCCTGACTTTC.

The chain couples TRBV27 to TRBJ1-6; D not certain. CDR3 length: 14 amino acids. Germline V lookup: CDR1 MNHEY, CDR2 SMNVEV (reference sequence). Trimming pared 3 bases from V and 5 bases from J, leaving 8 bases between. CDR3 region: CASSFNSNNSPLHF. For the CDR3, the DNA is TGTGCCAGCAGTTTTAACAGCAATAATTCACCCCTCCACTTT.